The T cell receptor beta chain under discussion was sequenced for a study of blood T cell dynamics during melanoma immunotherapy. The time point was: week 3, after first cycle of checkpoint inhibitor. The V and J ends lost 0 bases and 7 bases, in that order; junction bases with no gene match: 9. Germline V gives CDR1 MNHEY, CDR2 SVGAGI. The CDR3 has 15 amino acids. Profiling relied on immunoSEQ multiplex PCR, and the TCRdb table lists in-frame clones only, not all of them. The sample yields about 5,900 clones, about four fifths seen once. The chain recombines TRBV6-5 with TRBJ2-7; TRBD1 agrees at 7 bases. The TCR sequence derives from a human donor with melanoma. Source: blood, taken from a patient treated with checkpoint blockade. The DNA of the CDR3 is TGTGCCAGCAGTTACTCGAACAGGGGTAAAGGGGAGCAGTACTTC. This encodes CASSYSNRGKGEQYF.